This T cell receptor (beta chain) emerged from a study of CD8 T cells in Susac syndrome. Germline loops: CDR1 SGDLS, CDR2 YYNGEE. CDR3 size: 17 residues. V was clipped by 3 bases and J by 3 bases; unmatched bases: 9. After extraction with the RNeasy kit, 0.5 to 1 ug of the RNA was reverse transcribed using random hexamers. TCRdb redid the calling of the immunoSEQ multiplex PCR reads with MiXCR, one entry per CDR3 protein. Here the sample spans around 59,000 distinct CDR3 sequences, over 85% being singletons. The TCR sequence derives from a human donor in good health. The chain links TRBV9 to TRBJ2-2, with 9 bases that match TRBD1. The sequencing input was CD8+ T cells from PBMCs. CDR3: CASSGSRDRADTGELFF. The CDR3 bases are TGTGCCAGCAGCGGCTCCCGGGACAGGGCGGACACCGGGGAGCTGTTTTTT.